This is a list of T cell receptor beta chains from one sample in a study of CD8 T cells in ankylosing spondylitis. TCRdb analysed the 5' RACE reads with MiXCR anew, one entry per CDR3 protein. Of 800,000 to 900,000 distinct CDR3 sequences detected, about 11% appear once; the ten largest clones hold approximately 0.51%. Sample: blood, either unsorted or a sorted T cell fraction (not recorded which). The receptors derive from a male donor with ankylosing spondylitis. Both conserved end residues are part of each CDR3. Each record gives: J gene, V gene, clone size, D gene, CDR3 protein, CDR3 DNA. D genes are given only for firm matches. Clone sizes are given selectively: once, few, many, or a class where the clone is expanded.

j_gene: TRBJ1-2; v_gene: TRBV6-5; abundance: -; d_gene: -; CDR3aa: CASSSSRGGYIEGYTF; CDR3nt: TGTGCCAGCAGTTCGTCTAGGGGAGGGTACATTGAGGGCTACACCTTC
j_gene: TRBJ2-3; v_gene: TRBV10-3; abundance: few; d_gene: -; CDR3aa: CAARLGDTQYF; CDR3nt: TGTGCCGCGCGGCTAGGAGATACGCAGTATTTT
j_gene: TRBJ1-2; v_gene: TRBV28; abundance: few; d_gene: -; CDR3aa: CASSGVVGYGYTF; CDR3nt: TGTGCCAGCAGTGGGGTGGTAGGCTATGGCTACACCTTC
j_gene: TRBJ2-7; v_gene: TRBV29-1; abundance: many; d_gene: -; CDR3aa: CSVREAYEQYF; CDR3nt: TGCAGCGTTCGAGAAGCCTACGAGCAGTACTTC
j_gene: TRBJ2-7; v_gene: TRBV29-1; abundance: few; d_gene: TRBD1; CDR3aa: CSVVDRGGVEYF; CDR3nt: TGCAGCGTGGTGGACAGGGGGGGAGTAGAATACTTC
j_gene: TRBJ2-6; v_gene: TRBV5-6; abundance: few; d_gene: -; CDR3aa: CASSLLRNSGANVLTF; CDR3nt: TGTGCCAGCAGCTTGTTACGTAACTCTGGGGCCAACGTCCTGACTTTC
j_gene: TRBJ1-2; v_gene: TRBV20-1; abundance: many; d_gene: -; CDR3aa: CSARAGGGFNYGYTF; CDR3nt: TGCAGTGCTAGGGCGGGAGGAGGGTTTAACTATGGCTACACCTTC
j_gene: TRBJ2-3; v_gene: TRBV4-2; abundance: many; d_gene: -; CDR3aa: CASSPSRDTQYF; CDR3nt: TGTGCCAGCAGCCCCTCCCGGGATACGCAGTATTTT
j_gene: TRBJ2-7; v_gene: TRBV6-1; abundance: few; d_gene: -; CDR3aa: CASGLNTGLYEQYF; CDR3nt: TGTGCCAGCGGATTGAATACCGGTCTCTACGAGCAGTACTTC
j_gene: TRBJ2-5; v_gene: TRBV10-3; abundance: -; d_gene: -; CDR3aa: CAISGRGGQETQYF; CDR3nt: TGTGCCATCAGTGGGAGGGGGGGTCAAGAGACCCAGTACTTC
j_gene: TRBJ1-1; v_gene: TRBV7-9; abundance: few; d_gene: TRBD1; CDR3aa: CATPTRDRALEAFF; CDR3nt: TGTGCCACCCCGACCCGGGACAGAGCCTTAGAAGCTTTCTTT
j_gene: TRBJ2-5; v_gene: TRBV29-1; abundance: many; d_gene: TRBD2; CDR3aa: CSVVRGTSGYQETQYF; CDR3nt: TGCAGCGTTGTACGCGGGACTAGCGGTTACCAAGAGACCCAGTACTTC
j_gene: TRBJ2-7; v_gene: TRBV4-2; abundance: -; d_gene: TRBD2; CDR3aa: CASSSIAGGPYEQYF; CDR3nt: TGTGCCAGCAGCTCTATAGCGGGGGGACCCTACGAGCAGTACTTC
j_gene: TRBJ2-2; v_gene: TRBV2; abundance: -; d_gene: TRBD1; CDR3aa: CARLQGYTGELFF; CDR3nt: TGTGCCAGGCTACAGGGGTACACCGGGGAGCTGTTTTTT
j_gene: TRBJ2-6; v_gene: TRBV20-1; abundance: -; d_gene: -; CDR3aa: CSARDIRGTGANVLTF; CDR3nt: TGCAGTGCTAGAGATATTAGGGGAACTGGGGCCAACGTCCTGACTTTC